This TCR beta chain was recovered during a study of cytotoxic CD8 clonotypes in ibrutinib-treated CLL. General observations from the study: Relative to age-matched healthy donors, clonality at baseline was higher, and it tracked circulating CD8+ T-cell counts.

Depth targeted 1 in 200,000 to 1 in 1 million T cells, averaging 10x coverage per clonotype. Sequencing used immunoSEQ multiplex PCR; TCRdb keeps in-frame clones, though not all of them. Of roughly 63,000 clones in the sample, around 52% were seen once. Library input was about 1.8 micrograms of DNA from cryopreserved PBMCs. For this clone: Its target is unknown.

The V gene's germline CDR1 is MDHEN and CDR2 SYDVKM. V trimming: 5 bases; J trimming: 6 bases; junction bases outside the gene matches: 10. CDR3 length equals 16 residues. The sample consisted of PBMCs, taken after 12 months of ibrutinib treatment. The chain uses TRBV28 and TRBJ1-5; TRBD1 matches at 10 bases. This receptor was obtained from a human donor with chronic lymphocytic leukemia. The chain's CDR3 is CASSGDRGRLGQPQHF. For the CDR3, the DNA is TGTGCCAGCAGTGGCGACAGGGGGCGATTAGGTCAGCCCCAGCATTTT.